This is a list of T cell receptor beta chains from one sample in a study of STAT5B mutations in CD4+ large granular lymphocyte leukemia. Data came from immunoSEQ multiplex PCR; TCRdb stores just in-frame clones and leaves some out. The sample lists about 30,000 clones; about 81% were seen once. Source material: CD4+ T cells from blood buffy coats. Every receptor here comes from a human donor in good health. Both conserved end residues are part of each CDR3. The D gene is left open where the match is weak. Clone sizes are given selectively: once, few, many, or a class where the clone is expanded.

D	J	V	size	DNA	CDR3
NA	TRBJ2-7	TRBV25-1	NA	TGTGCCAGCAGTGAGAACGGGATCCTTTACGAGCAGTACTTC	CASSENGILYEQYF
NA	TRBJ2-7	TRBV7-2	NA	TGTGCCACCAAATCAGCGGGTATCCCCCACGAGCAGTACTTC	CATKSAGIPHEQYF
NA	TRBJ2-5	TRBV19	few	TGTGCCAGTAGTAACCGGGACTCCCAGGAGTACTTC	CASSNRDSQEYF
NA	TRBJ1-2	TRBV29-1	NA	TGCAGCGTTGAAGTAGGGTCTCAGGGCTACACCTTC	CSVEVGSQGYTF
TRBD1	TRBJ2-2	TRBV5-6	NA	TGTGCCAGCAGCCCAGGGGGAATCGGGGAGCTGTTTTTT	CASSPGGIGELFF
NA	TRBJ2-7	TRBV5-1	NA	TGCGCCAGCCAAGACTACTACGAGCAGTACTTC	CASQDYYEQYF
NA	TRBJ2-2	TRBV6-5	NA	TGTGCCAGCAGTTACTCGCCAGGGAGTACCGGGGAGCTGTTTTTT	CASSYSPGSTGELFF
TRBD1	TRBJ1-6	TRBV5-8	NA	TGTGCCAGCAGCCAAGGATCTGGGACAGGGAGTTCACCCCTCCACTTT	CASSQGSGTGSSPLHF
NA	TRBJ2-3	TRBV6-1	NA	TGTGCCAGCAGTGAGTGGAGGCTCCTCACAGATACGCAGTATTTT	CASSEWRLLTDTQYF
NA	TRBJ2-7	TRBV27	NA	TGTGCCAGCAGTTTAGGAGGGGCACTCTCCTACGAGCAGTACTTC	CASSLGGALSYEQYF
NA	TRBJ1-4	TRBV11-2	few	TGTGCCAGCAGCTTAATCTGGCGGACCAATGAAAAACTGTTTTTT	CASSLIWRTNEKLFF
NA	TRBJ2-1	TRBV27	few	TGTGCCAGCAGTCGGACTTACGAGACCTACAATGAGCAGTTCTTC	CASSRTYETYNEQFF
TRBD2	TRBJ2-1	TRBV19	once	TGTGCCAGTAGTAACAGCGGGAGGAAAGGCAATGAGCAGTTCTTC	CASSNSGRKGNEQFF
TRBD1	TRBJ1-5	TRBV19	NA	TGTGCCAGTACCGGACGGGACAGCCAAAATCAGCCCCAGCATTTT	CASTGRDSQNQPQHF
NA	TRBJ2-2	TRBV18	NA	TGTGCCAGCTCTCGAGGCCAATCCGCCGGGGAGCTGTTTTTT	CASSRGQSAGELFF
NA	TRBJ2-3	TRBV29-1	NA	TGCAGCGTTGAGTCACGGCGGGAAGGCACAGATACGCAGTATTTT	CSVESRREGTDTQYF
TRBD1	TRBJ2-2	TRBV11-3	NA	TGTGCCAGCAGCTTGGGGACAGGGGGCACCGGGGAGCTGTTTTTT	CASSLGTGGTGELFF
TRBD2	TRBJ2-4	TRBV10-3	NA	TGTGCCATCAGTGGAATAGCGGGAGGGCATGACATTCAGTACTTC	CAISGIAGGHDIQYF
NA	TRBJ1-4	TRBV28	once	TGTGCCAGCAGTTCAACCAGAGCGGTAAGAGGAAAACTGTTTTTT	CASSSTRAVRGKLFF
TRBD1	TRBJ2-7	TRBV5-1	NA	TGCGCCAGCAGCCAGGGGGACAGGGTGTCCTACGAGCAGTACTTC	CASSQGDRVSYEQYF
NA	TRBJ1-6	TRBV4-3	NA	TGCGCCAGCAGCTTGGCAGTGGGAGGGGATTCACCCCTCCACTTT	CASSLAVGGDSPLHF
TRBD1	TRBJ2-5	TRBV18	NA	TGTGCCAGCTCAACCTCGAGAGGGGACAGGGGGAGCGAGACCCAGTACTTC	CASSTSRGDRGSETQYF
NA	TRBJ2-5	TRBV6-5	NA	TGTGCCAGCAGCTCTTGGCAGAACAAAGAGACCCAGTACTTC	CASSSWQNKETQYF
NA	TRBJ2-6	TRBV7-8	once	TGTGCCAGCAGCTTAATATCCCCCTCTGGGGCCAACGTCCTGACTTTC	CASSLISPSGANVLTF
TRBD1	TRBJ1-1	TRBV18	few	TGTGCCAGCTCACCCATGGGACAGGGCTTCACTGAAGCTTTCTTT	CASSPMGQGFTEAFF
TRBD2	TRBJ2-1	TRBV7-6	NA	TGTGCCAGCAGCTTACCGGGACTAGCGGGAGGGCATGAGCAGTTCTTC	CASSLPGLAGGHEQFF
TRBD1	TRBJ2-7	TRBV6-1	NA	TGTGCCATCGGACAGGGGGGTCCCTACGAGCAGTACTTC	CAIGQGGPYEQYF